This T cell receptor (beta chain) was recorded in a study of shared clonotypes between healthy human individuals (dated by TCRdb to about 2020). Study-wide context: The cohort comprised two women and three men aged 18 to 49 years. The study deeply sequenced blood TCR repertoires of about 5 healthy adults to estimate repertoire size and the extent of clonotype sharing between individuals. Between about 0.94 and 8.9 billion PBMCs per donor were obtained by leukapheresis. For each donor, CD4 naive and CD4 memory were each run on three plates, CD8 naive on two plates, and CD8 memory on one plate. To increase sequencing depth and limit assay-specific biases, TCR repertoire library preparation and sequencing were carried out by different laboratories using diverse techniques.

As concerns this clone: Its antigen target is currently unknown. Base qualities are not recorded, but no much larger clone differs from it by a single base.

Using the deep immunoSEQ assay, TCR CDR3 regions were amplified from genomic DNA by multiplex PCR. For each cell subset, the extracted genomic DNA was distributed evenly across all wells of several immunoSEQ 96-well plates, and each plate served as one replicate. Each replicate PCR for sorted subsets received roughly 0.2 ug genomic DNA, equal to tens of thousands of T cell genomes. Purified libraries were measured with a Qubit 3.0 fluorometer, size-checked on a Bioanalyzer 2100, and measured again with the KAPA Library Quantification kit. Every immunoSEQ 96-well plate was sequenced on a separate single-read 150-cycle Illumina NextSeq 550 flow cell. The source study handled its data this way. Because the immunoSEQ output held only junctional sequences and lacked quality scores, the filtering could not match the filtering applied to full-length reads. Sequences were annotated with PyIR, a Python wrapper for IgBLAST v1.9, using IMGT germline references to assign V/J genes and CDR3. Reads were removed for weak V/J assignments (E-value above 1e-6), missing CDR3, stop codons, out-of-frame junctions, or ambiguous translated residues. V3J clonotypes were defined by identical inferred V gene, J gene, and CDR3 amino acid sequence. The percentage overlap between two repertoires was calculated by dividing the number of shared unique clonotypes by the size of the smaller repertoire. Three approaches were used to assess repertoire richness: RTK rarefaction, the Chao1 estimator, and Recon v2.1 estimates of unobserved clonotypes. For all TCRbeta clonotypes obtained by the gDNA method from several donors, generation probabilities were computed with OLGA. Imported from immuneACCESS, the table was reduced by TCRdb to in-frame sequences with V and J called. These copies leave out some clones; in studies compared against another copy, an unresolved V gene accounts for under half, and the cause of the remainder is not known. V, J and clone size reflect that table, while D and trimming were determined from the DNA. Counted in this sample were 2 million to 2.5 million clones; roughly 93% of them appeared once. Of the sample, under 0.45% is held by the ten largest clones.

Donors were healthy HIV-negative adults with no recently reported acute infections or vaccinations. All donors were Caucasian adults living in Nashville, Tennessee, USA. CD4+ T cells were enriched by magnetic negative selection; naive cells were then positively selected on CD45RA, and the negative fraction formed the memory subset. After blood collection by leukapheresis, PBMCs were isolated using Ficoll-Histopaque density gradient centrifugation and then cryopreserved in the vapor phase of liquid nitrogen. Analytical flow cytometry was used to check the purity and quantity of every magnetically sorted T cell population. From each sorted fraction, genomic DNA was isolated and quantified by UV absorbance on a Nanodrop 2000c. CDR1 MNHNS and CDR2 SASEGT were looked up in the germline V gene. There are 16 amino acids in the CDR3, from cysteine to phenylalanine inclusive. The sequence is cut down to CDR3 DNA, 48 bases in frame from base 1. V loses 0 bases of germline sequence and J loses 4 bases, and the interval between the two ends is 13 bases.

Beyond this particular receptor, the publication reports: Based on pairwise subsampling, the degree of clonotype sharing among donors was expected to be affected by sequencing depth. Incomplete sequencing was indicated by rarefaction of sorted-subset datasets, despite the large sequencing depth. When four donors were compared, the shared fraction of clonotypes was about 5.5% for naive CD4, more than 3% for naive CD8, 2.3% for memory CD4, and less than 0.45% for memory CD8. The genetic and exposure-history diversity represented was limited by the small number of donors. Compared with non-shared clonotypes, clonotypes shared by all four sorted-subset donors had higher generation probabilities. Naive subsets generally had larger estimated clonotype richness than memory subsets. Sampling was limited to blood, and TCR repertoires in tissue likely differ from TCR repertoires in blood.

Specimen: naive CD4+ T cells from PBMCs. The label giving this sample's cell subset or site can be read as: CD45RA+ positively selected. The rearrangement joined TRBV6-1 to TRBJ2-1; 6 matching bases give a weak D call of TRBD2. The TCR comes from a man aged 18-30 years in good health. Some clones in this sample may be carry-over from other donors' samples. The CDR3 region reads CASSEAASGGYNEQFF. The DNA reads TGTGCCAGCAGTGAAGCGGCTTCCGGAGGGTACAATGAGCAGTTCTTC.